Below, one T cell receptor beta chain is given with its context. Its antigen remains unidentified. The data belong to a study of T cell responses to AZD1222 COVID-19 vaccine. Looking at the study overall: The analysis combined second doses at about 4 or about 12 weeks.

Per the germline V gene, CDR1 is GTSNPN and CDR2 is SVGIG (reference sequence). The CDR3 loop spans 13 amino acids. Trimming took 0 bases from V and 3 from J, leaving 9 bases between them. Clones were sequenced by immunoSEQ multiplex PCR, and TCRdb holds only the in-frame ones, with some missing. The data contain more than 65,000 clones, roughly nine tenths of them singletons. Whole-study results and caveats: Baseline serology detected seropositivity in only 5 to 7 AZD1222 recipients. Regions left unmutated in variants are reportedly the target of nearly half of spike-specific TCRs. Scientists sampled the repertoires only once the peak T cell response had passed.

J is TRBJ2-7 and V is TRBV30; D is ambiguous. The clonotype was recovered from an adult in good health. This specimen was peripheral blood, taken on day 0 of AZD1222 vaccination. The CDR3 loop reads CAWSVQIFYEQYF. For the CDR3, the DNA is TGTGCCTGGAGTGTACAAATTTTCTACGAGCAGTACTTC.